A single sample is the source of the 10 T cell receptor beta chains below, sequenced in a study of identifying expanded T cells in peripheral blood. TCRdb keeps only in-frame clones here, not all; method: immunoSEQ multiplex PCR. The repertoire holds about 110,000 clones, with about 88% as singletons. Sequencing was done on a sample of blood. Every receptor here comes from a person aged 18-70 years in good health.

The chain employs TRBV11-1 and TRBJ2-7; TRBD2 matches 7 bases. The V segment lost 1 base and the J segment 5 bases; nucleotides outside the gene matches: 2. The V gene's germline CDR1 is SGHAT and CDR2 FQDESV (reference sequence). The CDR3 has 13 amino acids. The CDR3 DNA reads TGTGCCAGCAGCTTAGTCAGCGGGAACGAGCAGTACTTC. Its protein is CASSLVSGNEQYF.

The CDR3 spells CASSPGQGNSPLHF. CDR3 in DNA: TGTGCCAGCAGCCCGGGACAGGGGAATTCACCCCTCCACTTT. The chain combines TRBV7-9 with TRBJ1-6; 10 nucleotides agree with TRBD1. The CDR3 consists of 14 residues. Germline loops: CDR1 SEHNR, CDR2 FQNEAQ (reference sequence). V lost 5 bases and J lost 7; bases outside the gene matches: 2.

This chain connects TRBV19 to TRBJ1-2; D call uncertain. Germline V CDR1 and CDR2: LNHDA, SQIVND (reference sequence). The length of the CDR3 is 14 residues. V was trimmed by 5 bases and J by 3 bases, leaving 13 bases between them. The CDR3 DNA is TGTGCCAGTAGTGCTACCGGGCCTTACTATGGCTACACCTTC. Its protein product is CASSATGPYYGYTF.

The chain employs TRBV21-1 and TRBJ2-7; the DNA was not compared with TRBD2, the D call given in the table. TRBV21-1 is a listed pseudogene. The CDR3 is 16 amino acids. CDR3 DNA: TGTGCCAGCGGTCACCCCGGGAGGAGGAGCTCCTACGAGCAGTACTTC. Protein product: CASGHPGRRSSYEQYF.

This chain links TRBV23-1 with TRBJ2-1; D not certain. TRBV23-1 is treated as an ORF (open reading frame) with a function not yet certain. Trimming pared 2 bases from V and 7 bases from J, leaving 9 bases between. There are 13 residues in the CDR3. In DNA form, the CDR3 reads TGCGCCAGCAGTCAACAAGCTTTTAATGAGCAGTTCTTC. It encodes CASSQQAFNEQFF.

The CDR3 coding sequence is TGCGCCAGCAGCCAGGGAGGGGGGTCCTACAATGAGCAGTTCTTC. This sequence encodes CASSQGGGSYNEQFF. This chain connects TRBV4-1 to TRBJ2-1; a possible D gene is TRBD2 (7 bases). From germline, CDR1 is MGHRA and CDR2 YSYEKL. The CDR3 totals 15 residues. V lost 3 bases, J lost 1 base, and 10 bases lay in between.

As concerns this clone: The same CDR3 is also encoded by other DNA sequences in this sample. The chain links TRBV7-2 to TRBJ2-7; TRBD1 agrees at 8 bases. Germline V gene data show CDR1 as SGHTA and CDR2 as FQGNSA. Trimming removed 4 bases from V and 3 bases from J; junction bases left unmatched: 5. This CDR3 comprises 14 residues. CDR3 bases: TGTGCCAGCAGCTCCGGGACAGGAGTCTACGAGCAGTACTTC. Translated: CASSSGTGVYEQYF.

The chain employs TRBV7-6 and TRBJ2-5, with a tentative D call TRBD2 (5 bases). The CDR3 runs to 14 residues. Trimming took 3 bases from V and 5 from J, leaving 13 bases between them. CDR1 and CDR2 (germline): SGHVS, FNYEAQ. In DNA form, the CDR3 reads TGTGCCAGCAGCTTTCAACTACTAGGGGAGACCCAGTACTTC. This codes for CASSFQLLGETQYF.

The chain joins TRBV5-6 to TRBJ2-3; D may be TRBD2 (7 bases). Trimming cost V 0 bases and J 5 bases, with 13 bases left between them. From germline, CDR1 is SGHDT and CDR2 YYEEEE. This CDR3 region has 15 residues. The CDR3 region is CASSLVGGAQDTQYF. The CDR3 bases are TGTGCCAGCAGCTTGGTAGGGGGGGCGCAAGATACGCAGTATTTT.

The rearrangement links TRBV9 to TRBJ2-3; D ambiguous. The CDR3 sequence is 16 residues long. V lost 4 bases, J lost 2 bases, and 17 bases lay in between. CDR1 is SGDLS, CDR2 YYNGEE, per germline. CDR3 bases: TGTGCCAGCAGCTCCCCCCTCGACTTAAACACAGATACGCAGTATTTT. Encoded protein: CASSSPLDLNTDTQYF.